This entry lists 5 T cell receptor beta chains sequenced from one sample in a study of blood T cell repertoires in COVID-19. Measured with immunoSEQ multiplex PCR; TCRdb has only the in-frame clones, and not every one. The sample shows about 300,000 clones, less than 85% of them seen only once. The specimen was PBMCs or T cells enriched from blood (not recorded which). These receptors were obtained from a woman under 40 who had been exposed to COVID-19.

This rearrangement joins TRBV13 to TRBJ1-1; tentatively, D is TRBD1 (5 bases). CDR1 is PRHDT and CDR2 is FYEKMQ in the germline V gene (reference sequence). This CDR3 has 12 amino acids. Trimming stripped 2 bases from V and 4 bases from J, with 5 bases between. Here the CDR3 reads CASSLRGTEAFF. The DNA for the CDR3 is TGTGCCAGCAGCTTAAGGGGCACTGAAGCTTTCTTT.

The rearrangement links TRBV28 to TRBJ1-5; 9 bases are shared with TRBD1. The ends lost 4 bases at V and 6 bases at J; junction bases unmatched: 10. The CDR3 length is 16 residues. In germline, CDR1 is MDHEN, CDR2 SYDVKM. CDR3 protein: CASSSTGQGIGQPQHF. As DNA, the CDR3 is TGTGCCAGCAGTTCAACCGGACAGGGGATTGGTCAGCCCCAGCATTTT.

This sequence joins TRBV7-3 and TRBJ2-1; TRBD2 matches at 11 bases. The ends lost 0 bases at V and 5 bases at J; junction bases unmatched: 6. Germline CDR1 and CDR2: SGHTA and FQGTGA. The CDR3 is 17 residues long. DNA for the CDR3: TGTGCCAGCAGCTTAACGGGTAGCGGGAGGGAAAACAATGAGCAGTTCTTC. Protein product: CASSLTGSGRENNEQFF. Full variable domain (remainder filled in from reference TRBV7-3 and TRBJ2-1): GAGVSQTPSNKVTEKGKYVELRCDPISGHTALYWYRQSLGQGPEFLIYFQGTGAADDSGLPNDRFFAVRPEGSVSTLKIQRTERGDSAVYLCASSLTGSGRENNEQFFGPGTRLTVL.

The genes are TRBV4-1 and TRBJ1-4; D uncertain. The CDR3 has 18 residues. Germline V CDR1 and CDR2: MGHRA, YSYEKL. V lost 4 bases and J lost 2, with 20 bases in between. The CDR3 DNA is TGCGCCAGCAGCCTCTATATTTCTATCGGTGTGACTAATGAAAAACTGTTTTTT. Translation: CASSLYISIGVTNEKLFF.

V and J are TRBV12-3 or TRBV12-4 and TRBJ1-1, with a possible D match to TRBD1 (6 bases). The CDR3 is made up of 13 amino acids. The V and J ends lost 5 bases and 8 bases respectively, with 15 bases between them. The CDR3 sequence: CASSIDRTGEAFF. CDR3 DNA: TGTGCCAGCAGTATCGACAGGACGGGAGAAGCTTTCTTT.